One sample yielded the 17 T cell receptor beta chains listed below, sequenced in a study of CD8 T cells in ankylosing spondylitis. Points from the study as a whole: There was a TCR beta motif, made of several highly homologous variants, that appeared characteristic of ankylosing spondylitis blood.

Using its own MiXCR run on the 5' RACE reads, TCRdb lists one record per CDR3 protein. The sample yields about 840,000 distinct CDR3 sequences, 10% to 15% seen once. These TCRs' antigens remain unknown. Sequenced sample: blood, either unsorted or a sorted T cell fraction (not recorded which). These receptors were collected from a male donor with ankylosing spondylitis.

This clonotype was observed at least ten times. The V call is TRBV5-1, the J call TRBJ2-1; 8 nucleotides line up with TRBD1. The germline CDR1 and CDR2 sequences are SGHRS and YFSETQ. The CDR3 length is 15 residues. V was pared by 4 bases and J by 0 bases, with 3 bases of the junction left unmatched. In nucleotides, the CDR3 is TGCGCCAGCAGCCGTGGACAGGGCTCCTACAATGAGCAGTTCTTC. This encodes CASSRGQGSYNEQFF.

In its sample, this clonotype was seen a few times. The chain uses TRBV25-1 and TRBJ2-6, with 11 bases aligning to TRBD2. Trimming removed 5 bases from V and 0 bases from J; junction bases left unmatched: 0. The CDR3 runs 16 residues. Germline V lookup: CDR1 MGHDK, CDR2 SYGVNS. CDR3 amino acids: CASSLAGGSGANVLTF. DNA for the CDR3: TGTGCCAGCAGTCTAGCGGGGGGCTCTGGGGCCAACGTCCTGACTTTC.

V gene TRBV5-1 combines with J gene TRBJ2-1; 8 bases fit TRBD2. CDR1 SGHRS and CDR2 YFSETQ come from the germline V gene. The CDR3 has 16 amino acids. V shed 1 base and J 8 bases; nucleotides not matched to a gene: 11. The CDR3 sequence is CASSLHYSGILDEQFF. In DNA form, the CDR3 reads TGCGCCAGCAGCTTGCACTATAGCGGGATACTCGATGAGCAGTTCTTC.

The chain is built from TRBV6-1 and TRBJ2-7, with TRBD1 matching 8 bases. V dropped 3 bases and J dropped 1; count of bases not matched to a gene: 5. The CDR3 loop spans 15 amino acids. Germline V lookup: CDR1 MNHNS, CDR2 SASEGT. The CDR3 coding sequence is TGTGCCAGCAGTGATGACAGGGGTGAGTCCTACGAGCAGTACTTC. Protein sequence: CASSDDRGESYEQYF.

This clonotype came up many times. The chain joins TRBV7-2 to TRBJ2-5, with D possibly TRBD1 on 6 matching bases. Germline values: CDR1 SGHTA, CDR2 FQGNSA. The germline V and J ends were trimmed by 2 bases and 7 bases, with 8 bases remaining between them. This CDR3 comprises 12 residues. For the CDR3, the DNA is TGTGCCAGCAGCTTAAAAGGGGGGACCCAGTACTTC. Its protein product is CASSLKGGTQYF.

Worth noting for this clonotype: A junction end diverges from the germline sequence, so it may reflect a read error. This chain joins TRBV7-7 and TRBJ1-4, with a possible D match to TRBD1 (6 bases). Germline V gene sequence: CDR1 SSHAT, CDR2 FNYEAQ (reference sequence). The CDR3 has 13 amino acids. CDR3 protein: CASSARGQEKLFF. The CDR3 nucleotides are TGTGCTAGCAGCGCTCGGGGGCAGGAAAAACTGTTTTTT.

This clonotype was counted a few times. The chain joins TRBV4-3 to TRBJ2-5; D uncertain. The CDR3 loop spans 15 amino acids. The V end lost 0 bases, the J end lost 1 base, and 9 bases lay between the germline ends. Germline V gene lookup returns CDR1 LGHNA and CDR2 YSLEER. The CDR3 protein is CASSQDRGLQETQYF. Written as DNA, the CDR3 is TGCGCCAGCAGCCAAGATCGCGGTCTCCAAGAGACCCAGTACTTC.

The CDR3 DNA is TGTGCCAGCAGTTCAGGACCGGGACTAGGAGGCCAAGAGACCCAGTACTTC. Protein sequence: CASSSGPGLGGQETQYF. V and J are TRBV28 and TRBJ2-5; TRBD2 aligns across 8 bases. V gave up 4 bases and J gave up 1 base; unmatched junction bases: 11. Per the germline V gene, CDR1 is MDHEN and CDR2 is SYDVKM. This CDR3 is built from 17 residues.

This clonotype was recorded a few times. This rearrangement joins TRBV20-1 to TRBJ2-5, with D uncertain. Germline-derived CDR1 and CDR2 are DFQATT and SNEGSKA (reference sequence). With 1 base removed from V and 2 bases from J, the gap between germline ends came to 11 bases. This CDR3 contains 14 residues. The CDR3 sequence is CSARVVAAQETQYF. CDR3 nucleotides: TGCAGTGCTAGAGTGGTAGCAGCGCAAGAGACCCAGTACTTC.

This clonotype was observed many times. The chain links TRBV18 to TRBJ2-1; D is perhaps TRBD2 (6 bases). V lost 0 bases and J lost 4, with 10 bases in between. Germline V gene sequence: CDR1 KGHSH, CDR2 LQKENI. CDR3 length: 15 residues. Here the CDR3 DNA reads TGTGCCAGCTCACCACCGGGACTGGGATACAATGAGCAGTTCTTC. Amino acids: CASSPPGLGYNEQFF.

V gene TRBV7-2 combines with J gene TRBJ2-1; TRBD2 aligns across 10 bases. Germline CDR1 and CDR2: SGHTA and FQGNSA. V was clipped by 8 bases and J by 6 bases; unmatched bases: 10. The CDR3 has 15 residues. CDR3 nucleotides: TGTGCCAGCGTACTCGGGACTAGCGAAGTCAATGAGCAGTTCTTC. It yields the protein CASVLGTSEVNEQFF.

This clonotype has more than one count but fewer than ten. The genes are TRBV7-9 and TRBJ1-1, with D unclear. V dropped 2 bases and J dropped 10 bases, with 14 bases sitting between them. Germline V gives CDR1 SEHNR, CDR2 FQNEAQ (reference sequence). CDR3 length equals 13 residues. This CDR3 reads CASSLRIEEGAFF. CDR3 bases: TGTGCCAGCAGCTTAAGGATAGAAGAGGGAGCTTTCTTT. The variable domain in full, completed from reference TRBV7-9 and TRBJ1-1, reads DTGVSQNPRHKITKRGQNVTFRCDPISEHNRLYWYRQTLGQGPEFLTYFQNEAQLEKSRLLSDRFSAERPKGSFSTLEIQRTEQGDSAMYLCASSLRIEEGAFFGQGTRLTVV.

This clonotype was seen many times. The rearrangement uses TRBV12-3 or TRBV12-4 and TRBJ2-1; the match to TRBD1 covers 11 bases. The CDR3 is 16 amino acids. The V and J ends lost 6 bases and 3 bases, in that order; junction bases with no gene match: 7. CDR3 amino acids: CASRGSGTGGYNEQFF. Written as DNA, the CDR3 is TGTGCCAGCAGGGGATCGGGGACAGGGGGCTACAATGAGCAGTTCTTC.

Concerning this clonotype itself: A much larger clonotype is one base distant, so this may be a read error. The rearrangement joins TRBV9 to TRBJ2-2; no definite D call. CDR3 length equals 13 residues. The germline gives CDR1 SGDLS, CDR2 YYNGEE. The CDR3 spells CAGSVRITGELFF. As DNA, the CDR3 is TGTGCCGGCAGCGTAAGGATCACCGGGGAGCTGTTTTTT.

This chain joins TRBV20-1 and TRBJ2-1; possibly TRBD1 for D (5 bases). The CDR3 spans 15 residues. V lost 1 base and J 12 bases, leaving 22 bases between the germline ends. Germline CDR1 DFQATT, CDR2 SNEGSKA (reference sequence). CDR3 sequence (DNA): TGCAGTGCTAGAGGCCGGCAGGGTTCGGTAGTAGGGCAGTTCTTC. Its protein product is CSARGRQGSVVGQFF.

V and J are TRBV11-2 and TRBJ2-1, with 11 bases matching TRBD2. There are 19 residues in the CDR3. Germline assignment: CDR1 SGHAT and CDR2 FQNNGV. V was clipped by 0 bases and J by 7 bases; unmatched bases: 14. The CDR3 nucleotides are TGTGCCAGCAGCTTAGATCGGTGGGCTAGCGGGAGGCCGGGGAATGAGCAGTTCTTC. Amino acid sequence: CASSLDRWASGRPGNEQFF. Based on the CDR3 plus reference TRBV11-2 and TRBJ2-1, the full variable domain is EAGVAQSPRYKIIEKRQSVAFWCNPISGHATLYWYQQILGQGPKLLIQFQNNGVVDDSQLPKDRFSAERLKGVDSTLKIQPAKLEDSAVYLCASSLDRWASGRPGNEQFFGPGTRLTVL.

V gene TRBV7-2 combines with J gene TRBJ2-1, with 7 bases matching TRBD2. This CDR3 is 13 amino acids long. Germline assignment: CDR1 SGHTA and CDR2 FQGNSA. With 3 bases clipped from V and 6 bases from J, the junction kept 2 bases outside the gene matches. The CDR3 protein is CASSFGTINEQFF. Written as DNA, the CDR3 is TGTGCCAGCAGCTTCGGGACTATCAATGAGCAGTTCTTC.